This TCR beta chain was documented in a study of blood T cell repertoires in COVID-19. Repertoires were generated with immunoSEQ multiplex PCR, while TCRdb's copy carries only in-frame clones and drops some. The sample records around 100,000 clones, approximately 92% being singletons. Germline-derived CDR1 and CDR2 are MNHEY and SVGAGI. V lost 10 bases to trimming and J lost 2 bases, with 18 bases between them. The CDR3 is 14 amino acids. Sequencing was carried out using peripheral blood. This receptor was identified in a woman aged 80 or over with acute or convalescent COVID-19. This chain uses TRBV6-5 with TRBJ2-7; possibly TRBD1 for D (5 bases). CDR3 protein: CATARAGITYEQYF. The CDR3 nucleotides read TGTGCCACTGCAAGGGCAGGGATTACCTACGAGCAGTACTTC.